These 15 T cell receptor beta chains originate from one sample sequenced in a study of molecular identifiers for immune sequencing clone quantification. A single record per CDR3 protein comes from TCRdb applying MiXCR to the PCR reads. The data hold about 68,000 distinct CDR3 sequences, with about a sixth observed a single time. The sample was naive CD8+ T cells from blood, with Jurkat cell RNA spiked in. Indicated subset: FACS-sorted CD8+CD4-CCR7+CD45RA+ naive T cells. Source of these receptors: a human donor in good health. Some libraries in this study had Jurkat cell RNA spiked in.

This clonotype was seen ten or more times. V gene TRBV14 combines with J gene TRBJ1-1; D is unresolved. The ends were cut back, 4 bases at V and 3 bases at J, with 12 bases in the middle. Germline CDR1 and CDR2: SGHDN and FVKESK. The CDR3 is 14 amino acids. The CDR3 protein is CASSPPRPYTEAFF. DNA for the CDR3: TGTGCCAGCAGCCCGCCCCGACCGTACACTGAAGCTTTCTTT.

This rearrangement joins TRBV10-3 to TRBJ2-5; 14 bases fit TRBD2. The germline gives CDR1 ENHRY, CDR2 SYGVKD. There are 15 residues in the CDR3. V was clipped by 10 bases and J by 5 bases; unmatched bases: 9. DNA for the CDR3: TGTGCCAGCGTCCCGGGACTAGCGGGAGTGGAGACCCAGTACTTC. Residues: CASVPGLAGVETQYF.

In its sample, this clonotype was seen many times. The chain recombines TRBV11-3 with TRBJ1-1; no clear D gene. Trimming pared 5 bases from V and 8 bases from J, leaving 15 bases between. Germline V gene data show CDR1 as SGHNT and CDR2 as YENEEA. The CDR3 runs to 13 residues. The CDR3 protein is CASSRAGRPEAFF. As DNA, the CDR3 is TGTGCCAGCAGCAGAGCAGGCCGGCCAGAAGCTTTCTTT.

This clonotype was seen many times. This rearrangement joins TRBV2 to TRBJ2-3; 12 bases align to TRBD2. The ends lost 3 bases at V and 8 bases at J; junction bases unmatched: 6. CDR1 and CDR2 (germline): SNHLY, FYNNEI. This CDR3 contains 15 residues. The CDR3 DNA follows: TGTGCCAGCAGTGATAGACTAGCGGGAGTCCCTACGCAGTATTTT. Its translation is CASSDRLAGVPTQYF.

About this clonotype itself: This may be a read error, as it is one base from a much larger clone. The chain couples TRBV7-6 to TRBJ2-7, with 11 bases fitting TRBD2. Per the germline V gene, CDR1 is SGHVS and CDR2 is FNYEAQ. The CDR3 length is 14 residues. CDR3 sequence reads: CAGSLRLAGNEQYF. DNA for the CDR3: TGTGCCGGCAGCCTCAGACTAGCGGGAAACGAGCAGTACTTC.

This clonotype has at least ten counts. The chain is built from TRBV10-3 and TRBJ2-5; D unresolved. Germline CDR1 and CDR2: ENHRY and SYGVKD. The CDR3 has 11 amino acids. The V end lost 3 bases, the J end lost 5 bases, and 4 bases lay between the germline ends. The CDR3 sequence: CAISDDETQYF. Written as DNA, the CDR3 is TGTGCCATCAGTGATGACGAGACCCAGTACTTC.

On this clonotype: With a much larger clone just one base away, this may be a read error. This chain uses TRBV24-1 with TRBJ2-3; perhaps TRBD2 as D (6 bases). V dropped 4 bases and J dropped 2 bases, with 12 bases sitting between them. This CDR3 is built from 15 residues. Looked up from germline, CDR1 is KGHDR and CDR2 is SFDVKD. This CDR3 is CATSDPGLATDTQYF. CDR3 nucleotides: TGTGCCACCAGTGACCCGGGACTCGCCACAGATACGCAGTATTTT.

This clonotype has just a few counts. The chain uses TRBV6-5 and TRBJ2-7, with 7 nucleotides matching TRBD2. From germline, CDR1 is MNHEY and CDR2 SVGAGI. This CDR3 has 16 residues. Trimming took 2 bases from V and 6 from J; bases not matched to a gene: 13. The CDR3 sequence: CASSYPTGRWRCEQYF. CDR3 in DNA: TGTGCCAGCAGTTACCCGACCGGGAGGTGGAGATGCGAGCAGTACTTC.

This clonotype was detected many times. DNA for the CDR3: TGTGCCATCAGTGAGTCGGGGGCGCGGGGCACTGAAGCTTTCTTT. It yields the protein CAISESGARGTEAFF. The V and J genes are TRBV10-3 and TRBJ1-1, with D maybe TRBD1 (6 bases). This CDR3 is built from 15 residues. Germline V CDR1 and CDR2: ENHRY, SYGVKD. The ends were cut back, 0 bases at V and 4 bases at J, with 12 bases in the middle.

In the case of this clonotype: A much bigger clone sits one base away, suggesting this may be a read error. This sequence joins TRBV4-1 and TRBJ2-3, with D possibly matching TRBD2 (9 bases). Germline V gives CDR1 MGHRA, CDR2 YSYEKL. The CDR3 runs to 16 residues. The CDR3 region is CASSYRQGTSTGTQYF. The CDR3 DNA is TGCGCCAGCAGCTACAGACAGGGGACTAGCACAGGTACGCAGTATTTT.

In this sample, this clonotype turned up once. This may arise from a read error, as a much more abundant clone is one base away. CDR3 bases: TGTGCCAGCAGAACGATACGGGACGTTGCGGAGACCCAGTACTTC. Translating it yields CASRTIRDVAETQYF. The V gene is TRBV28, the J gene TRBJ2-5; TRBD1 or TRBD2 may be the D gene (5 bases each). Germline V gene sequence: CDR1 MDHEN, CDR2 SYDVKM. The V and J ends lost 6 bases and 5 bases respectively, with 19 bases between them. The CDR3 has 15 amino acids.

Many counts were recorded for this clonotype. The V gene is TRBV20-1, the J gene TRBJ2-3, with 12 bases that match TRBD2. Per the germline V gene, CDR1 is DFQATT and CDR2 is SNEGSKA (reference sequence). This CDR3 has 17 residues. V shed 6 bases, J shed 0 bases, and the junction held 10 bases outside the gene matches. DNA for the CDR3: TGCAGTGCCACACCCCGGACTAGCGGGATAAGCACAGATACGCAGTATTTT. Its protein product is CSATPRTSGISTDTQYF.

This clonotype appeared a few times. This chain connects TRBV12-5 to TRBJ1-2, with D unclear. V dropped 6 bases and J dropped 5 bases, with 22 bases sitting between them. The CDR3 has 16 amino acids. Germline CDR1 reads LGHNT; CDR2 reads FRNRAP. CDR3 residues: CASGVNLKMTGYGYTF. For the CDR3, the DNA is TGTGCTAGTGGGGTGAACCTCAAAATGACGGGATATGGCTACACCTTC.

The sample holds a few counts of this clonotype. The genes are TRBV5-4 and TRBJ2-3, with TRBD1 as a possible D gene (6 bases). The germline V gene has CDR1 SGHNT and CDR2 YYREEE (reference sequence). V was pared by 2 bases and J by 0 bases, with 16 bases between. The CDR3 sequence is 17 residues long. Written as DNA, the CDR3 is TGTGCCAGCAGCTTAAGGGGACATCGGCCAAGCACAGATACGCAGTATTTT. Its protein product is CASSLRGHRPSTDTQYF. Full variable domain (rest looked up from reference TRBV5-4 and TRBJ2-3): ETGVTQSPTHLIKTRGQQVTLRCSSQSGHNTVSWYQQALGQGPQFIFQYYREEENGRGNFPPRFSGLQFPNYSSELNVNALELDDSALYLCASSLRGHRPSTDTQYFGPGTRLTVL.

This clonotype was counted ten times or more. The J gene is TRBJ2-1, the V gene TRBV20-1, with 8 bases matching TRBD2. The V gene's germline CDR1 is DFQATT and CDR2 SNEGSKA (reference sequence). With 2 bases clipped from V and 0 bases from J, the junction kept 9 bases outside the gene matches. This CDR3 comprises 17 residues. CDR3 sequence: CSARSLIAGLSYNEQFF. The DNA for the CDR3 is TGCAGTGCTAGAAGTTTGATAGCGGGACTCTCCTACAATGAGCAGTTCTTC.